This T cell receptor beta chain was sequenced for a study of blood T cell repertoires in COVID-19. Overall study: Collection of acute and convalescent COVID-19 samples took place in the United States, Italy and Spain. T cells, B-cell-depleted T cells, or PBMCs provided the cDNA or gDNA that served as material.

Under the authors' procedure: How many nucleated cells were present was estimated from reference gene primer amplification. Data came from immunoSEQ multiplex PCR; TCRdb stores just in-frame clones and leaves some out. V and J calls and clone size are those listed in that table; D and trimming were worked out from the DNA. The sample has some 280,000 clones, approximately 86% seen once; the top ten hold around 4%. The V gene's germline CDR1 is SNHLY and CDR2 FYNNEI. The V and J ends lost 9 bases and 2 bases, in that order; junction bases with no gene match: 3. The CDR3 runs to 12 residues. The TCR originated in a woman aged 50 to 60 with active or convalescent COVID-19. The V and J genes are TRBV2 and TRBJ2-5; TRBD1 matches at 7 bases. Specimen: peripheral blood. The CDR3 coding sequence is TGTGCCAGAGGGACAGCTCAAGAGACCCAGTACTTC. Translated: CARGTAQETQYF.